A few counts support the clone carrying this T cell receptor beta chain. Its cognate antigen is unknown. PCR employed 60 Vbeta and 13 Jbeta primers. Using immunoSEQ multiplex PCR, the repertoire was profiled, and TCRdb retains in-frame clones only, with some absent. The sample lists fewer than 100,000 clones; approximately 7.6% were seen once. The donors (healthy individuals) were bone marrow donors. The sample comes from a study of cytomegalovirus exposure and HLA in healthy donors. The wider study: Earlier results showed 117 million unique TCR beta sequences derived from 150 million to 200 million T cells. Findings of the study overall: In a later analysis, the majority of CMV-associated beta chains seemingly showed HLA restriction. What was likely a sequencing artifact was a cluster of highly shared sequence variants.

The V gene's germline CDR1 is LNHNV and CDR2 YYDKDF (reference sequence). The CDR3 runs 12 residues. The V end lost 0 bases, the J end lost 4 bases, and 4 bases lay between the germline ends. The sequenced sample was PBMCs. This TCR was sampled from a man over 45 in good health and CMV-seronegative. The chain joins TRBV15 to TRBJ2-7; D is ambiguous. CDR3 nucleotide sequence: TGTGCCACCAGCAGAGATTATTACGAGCAGTACTTC. This sequence encodes CATSRDYYEQYF.